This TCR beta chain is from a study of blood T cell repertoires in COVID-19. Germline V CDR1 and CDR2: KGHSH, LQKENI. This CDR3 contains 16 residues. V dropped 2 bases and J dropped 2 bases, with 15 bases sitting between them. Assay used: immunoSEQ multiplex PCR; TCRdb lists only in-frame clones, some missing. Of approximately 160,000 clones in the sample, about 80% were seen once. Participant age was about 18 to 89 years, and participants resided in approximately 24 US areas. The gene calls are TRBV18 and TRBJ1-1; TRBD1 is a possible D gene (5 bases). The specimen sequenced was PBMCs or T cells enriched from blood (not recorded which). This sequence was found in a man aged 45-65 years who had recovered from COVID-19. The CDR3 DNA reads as TGTGCCAGCTCACCATACGGGGGGTTGGACAACACTGAAGCTTTCTTT. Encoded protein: CASSPYGGLDNTEAFF.